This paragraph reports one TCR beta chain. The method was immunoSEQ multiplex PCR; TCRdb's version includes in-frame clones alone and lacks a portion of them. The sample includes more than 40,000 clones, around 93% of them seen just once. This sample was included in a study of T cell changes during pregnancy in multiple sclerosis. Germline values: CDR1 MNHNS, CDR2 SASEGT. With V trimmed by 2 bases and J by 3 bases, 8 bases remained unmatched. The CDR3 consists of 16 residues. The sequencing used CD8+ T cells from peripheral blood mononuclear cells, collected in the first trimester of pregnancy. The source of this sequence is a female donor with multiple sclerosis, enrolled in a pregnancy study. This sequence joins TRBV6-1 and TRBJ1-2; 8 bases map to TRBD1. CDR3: CASSERTGQAYYGYTF. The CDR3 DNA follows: TGTGCCAGCAGTGAACGTACGGGACAGGCGTACTATGGCTACACCTTC.